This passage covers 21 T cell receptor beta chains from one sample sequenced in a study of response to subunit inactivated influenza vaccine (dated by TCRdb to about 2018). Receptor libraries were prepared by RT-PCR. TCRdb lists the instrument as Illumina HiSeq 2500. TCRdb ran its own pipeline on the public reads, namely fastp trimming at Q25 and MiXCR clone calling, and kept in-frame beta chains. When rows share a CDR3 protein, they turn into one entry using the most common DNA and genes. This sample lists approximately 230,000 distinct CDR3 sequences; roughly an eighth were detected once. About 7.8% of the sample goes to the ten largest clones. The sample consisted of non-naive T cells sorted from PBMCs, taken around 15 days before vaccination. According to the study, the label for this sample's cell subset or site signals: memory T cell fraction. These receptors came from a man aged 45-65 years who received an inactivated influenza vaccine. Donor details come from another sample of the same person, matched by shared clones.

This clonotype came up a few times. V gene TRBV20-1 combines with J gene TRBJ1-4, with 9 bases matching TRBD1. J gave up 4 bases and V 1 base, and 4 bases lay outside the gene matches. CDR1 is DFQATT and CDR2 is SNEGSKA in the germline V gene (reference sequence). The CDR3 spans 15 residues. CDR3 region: CSARATGGLNEKLFF. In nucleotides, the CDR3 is TGCAGTGCTAGAGCCACAGGGGGCCTTAATGAAAAACTGTTTTTT.

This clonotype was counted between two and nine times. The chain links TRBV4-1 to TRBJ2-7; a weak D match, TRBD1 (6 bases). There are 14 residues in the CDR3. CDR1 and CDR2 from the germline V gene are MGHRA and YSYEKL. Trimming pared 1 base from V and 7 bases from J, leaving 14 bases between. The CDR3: CASSQVQNRVEQYF. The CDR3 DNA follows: TGCGCCAGCAGCCAAGTCCAAAACAGGGTAGAGCAGTACTTC.

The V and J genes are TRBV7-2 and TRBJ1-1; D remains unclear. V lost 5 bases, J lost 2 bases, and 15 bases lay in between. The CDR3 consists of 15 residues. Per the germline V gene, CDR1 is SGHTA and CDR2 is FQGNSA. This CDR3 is CASSRLELKNTEAFF. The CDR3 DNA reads TGTGCCAGCAGCCGCTTGGAACTAAAAAACACTGAAGCTTTCTTT.

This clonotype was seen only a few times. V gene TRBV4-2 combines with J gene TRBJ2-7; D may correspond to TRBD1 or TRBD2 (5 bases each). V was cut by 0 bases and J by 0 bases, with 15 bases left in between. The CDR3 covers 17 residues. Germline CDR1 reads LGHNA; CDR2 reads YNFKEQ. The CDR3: CASSQDLGDRDSYEQYF. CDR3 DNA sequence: TGTGCCAGCAGCCAAGATCTGGGGGACCGCGACTCCTACGAGCAGTACTTC.

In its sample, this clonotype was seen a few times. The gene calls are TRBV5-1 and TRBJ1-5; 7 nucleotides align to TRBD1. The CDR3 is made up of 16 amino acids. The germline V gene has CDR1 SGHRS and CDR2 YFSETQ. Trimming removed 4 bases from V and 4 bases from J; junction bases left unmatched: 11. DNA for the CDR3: TGCGCCAGCAGCCCGGCGGGGACAGCCCAAAATCAGCCCCAGCATTTT. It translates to CASSPAGTAQNQPQHF.

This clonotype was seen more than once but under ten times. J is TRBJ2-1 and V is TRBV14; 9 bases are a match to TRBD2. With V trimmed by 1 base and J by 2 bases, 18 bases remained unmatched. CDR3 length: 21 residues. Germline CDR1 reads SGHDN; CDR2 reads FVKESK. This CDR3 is CASSQVIRLAGNQFTYNEQFF. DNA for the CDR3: TGTGCCAGCAGCCAAGTCATTCGGCTAGCGGGGAATCAATTTACCTACAATGAGCAGTTCTTC.

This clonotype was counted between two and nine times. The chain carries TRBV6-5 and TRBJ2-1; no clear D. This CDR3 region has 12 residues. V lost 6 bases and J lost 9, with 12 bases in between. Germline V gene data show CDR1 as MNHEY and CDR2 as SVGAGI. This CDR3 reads CASSSEIGEQFF. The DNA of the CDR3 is TGTGCCAGCAGCTCCGAGATAGGTGAGCAGTTCTTC.

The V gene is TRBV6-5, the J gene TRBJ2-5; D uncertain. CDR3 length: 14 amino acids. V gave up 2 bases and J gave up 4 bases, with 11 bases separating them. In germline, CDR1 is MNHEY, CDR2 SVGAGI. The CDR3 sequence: CASSYGPLRETQYF. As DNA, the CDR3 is TGTGCCAGCAGTTACGGCCCCTTACGAGAGACCCAGTACTTC.

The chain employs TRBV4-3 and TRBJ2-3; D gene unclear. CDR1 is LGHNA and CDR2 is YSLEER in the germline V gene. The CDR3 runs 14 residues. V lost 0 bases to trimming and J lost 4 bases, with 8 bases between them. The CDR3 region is CASSQDRVSDTQYF. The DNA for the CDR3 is TGCGCCAGCAGCCAAGATCGGGTTTCAGATACGCAGTATTTT.

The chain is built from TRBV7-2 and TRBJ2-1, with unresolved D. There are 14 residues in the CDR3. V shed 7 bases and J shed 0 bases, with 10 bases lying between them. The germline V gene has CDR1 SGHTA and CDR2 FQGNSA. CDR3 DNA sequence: TGTGCCAGCATGCAGGTCCTCTCCTACAATGAGCAGTTCTTC. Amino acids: CASMQVLSYNEQFF.

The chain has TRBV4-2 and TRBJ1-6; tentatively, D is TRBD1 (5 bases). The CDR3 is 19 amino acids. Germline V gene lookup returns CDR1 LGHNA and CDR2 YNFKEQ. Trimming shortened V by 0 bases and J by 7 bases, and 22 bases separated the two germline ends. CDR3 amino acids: CASSQDNFGLRWGNSPLHF. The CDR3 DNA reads TGTGCCAGCAGCCAAGATAATTTCGGTTTGCGGTGGGGGAATTCACCCCTCCACTTT.

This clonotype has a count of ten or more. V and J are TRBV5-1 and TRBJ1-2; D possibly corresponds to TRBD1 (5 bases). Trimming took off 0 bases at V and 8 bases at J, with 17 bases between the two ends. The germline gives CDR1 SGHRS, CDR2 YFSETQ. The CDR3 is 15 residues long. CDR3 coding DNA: TGCGCCAGCAGCTTGGCCCTCGAGGGGAGTCGGGGCTACACCTTC. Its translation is CASSLALEGSRGYTF.

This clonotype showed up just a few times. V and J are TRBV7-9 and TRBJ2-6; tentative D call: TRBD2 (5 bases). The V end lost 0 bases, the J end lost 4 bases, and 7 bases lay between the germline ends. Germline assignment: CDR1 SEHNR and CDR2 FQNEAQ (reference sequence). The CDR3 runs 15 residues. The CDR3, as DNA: TGTGCCAGCAGCTTAGCCCCGGGAGGGGCCAACGTCCTGACTTTC. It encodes CASSLAPGGANVLTF.

CDR3 DNA: TGTGCCATCAGTGAAAGGGCGGGGGATCAGCCCCAGCATTTT. Its protein is CAISERAGDQPQHF. The genes are TRBV10-3 and TRBJ1-5; a weak D match, TRBD1 (5 bases). Germline lookup yields CDR1 ENHRY and CDR2 SYGVKD. There are 14 residues in the CDR3. The V end lost 3 bases, the J end lost 5 bases, and 11 bases lay between the germline ends.

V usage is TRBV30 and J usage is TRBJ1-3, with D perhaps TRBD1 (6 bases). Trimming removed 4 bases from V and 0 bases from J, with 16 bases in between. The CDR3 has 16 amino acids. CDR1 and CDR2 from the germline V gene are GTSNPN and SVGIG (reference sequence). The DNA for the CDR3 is TGTGCCTGGACAAAACCGGGACATCCCTCTGGAAACACCATATATTTT. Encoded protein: CAWTKPGHPSGNTIYF.

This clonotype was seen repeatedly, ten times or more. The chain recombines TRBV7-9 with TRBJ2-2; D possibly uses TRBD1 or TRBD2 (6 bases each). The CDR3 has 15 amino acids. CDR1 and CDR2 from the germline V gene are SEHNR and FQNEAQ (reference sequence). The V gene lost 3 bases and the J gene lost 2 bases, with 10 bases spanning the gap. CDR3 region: CASSFGGLNTGELFF. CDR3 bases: TGTGCCAGCAGCTTCGGGGGCCTTAACACCGGGGAGCTGTTTTTT.

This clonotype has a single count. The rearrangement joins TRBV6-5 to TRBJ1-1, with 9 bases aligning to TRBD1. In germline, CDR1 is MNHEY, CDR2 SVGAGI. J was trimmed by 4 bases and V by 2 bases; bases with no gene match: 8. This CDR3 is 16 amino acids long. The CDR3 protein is CASSYNGNRGLTEAFF. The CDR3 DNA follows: TGTGCCAGCAGTTACAACGGGAACAGGGGGCTCACTGAAGCTTTCTTT.

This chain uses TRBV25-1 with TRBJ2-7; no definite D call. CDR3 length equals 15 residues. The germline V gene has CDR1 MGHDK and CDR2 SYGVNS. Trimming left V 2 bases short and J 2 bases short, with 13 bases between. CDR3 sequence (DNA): TGTGCCAGCAGTGAAGACATGAAGAATCCCTACGAGCAGTACTTC. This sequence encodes CASSEDMKNPYEQYF.

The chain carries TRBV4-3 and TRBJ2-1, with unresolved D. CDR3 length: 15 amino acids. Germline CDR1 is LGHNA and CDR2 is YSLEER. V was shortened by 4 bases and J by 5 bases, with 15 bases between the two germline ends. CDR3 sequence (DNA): TGCGCCAGCAGCCGTTTGGCCCAAGTGGACAATGAGCAGTTCTTC. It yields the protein CASSRLAQVDNEQFF.

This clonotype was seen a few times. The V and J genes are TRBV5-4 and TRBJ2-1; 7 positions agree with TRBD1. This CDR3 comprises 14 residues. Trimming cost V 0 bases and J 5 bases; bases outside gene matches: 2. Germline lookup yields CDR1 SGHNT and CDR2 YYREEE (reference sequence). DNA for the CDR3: TGTGCCAGCAGCTTGGTGGACAGGAACAATGAGCAGTTCTTC. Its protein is CASSLVDRNNEQFF.

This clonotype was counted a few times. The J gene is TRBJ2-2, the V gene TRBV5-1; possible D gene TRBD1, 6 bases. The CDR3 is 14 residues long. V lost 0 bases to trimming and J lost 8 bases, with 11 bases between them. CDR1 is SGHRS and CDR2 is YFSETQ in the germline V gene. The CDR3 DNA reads TGCGCCAGCAGCTTGGGACAGGACCGTGGGGAGCTGTTTTTT. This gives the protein CASSLGQDRGELFF.